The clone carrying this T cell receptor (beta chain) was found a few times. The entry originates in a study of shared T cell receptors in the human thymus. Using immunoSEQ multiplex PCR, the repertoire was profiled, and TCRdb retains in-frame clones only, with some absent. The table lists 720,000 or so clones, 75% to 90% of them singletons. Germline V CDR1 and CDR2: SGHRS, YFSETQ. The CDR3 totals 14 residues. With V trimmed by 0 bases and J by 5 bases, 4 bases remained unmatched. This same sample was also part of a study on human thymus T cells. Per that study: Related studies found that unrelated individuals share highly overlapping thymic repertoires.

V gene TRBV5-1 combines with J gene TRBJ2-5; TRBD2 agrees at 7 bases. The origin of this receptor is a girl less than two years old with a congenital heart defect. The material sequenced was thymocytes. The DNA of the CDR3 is TGCGCCAGCAGCTTGGAGGTGGGAGGGGAGACCCAGTACTTC. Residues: CASSLEVGGETQYF. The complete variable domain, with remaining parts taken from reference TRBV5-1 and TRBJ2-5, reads KAGVTQTPRYLIKTRGQQVTLSCSPISGHRSVSWYQQTPGQGLQFLFEYFSETQRNKGNFPGRFSGRQFSNSRSEMNVSTLELGDSALYLCASSLEVGGETQYFGPGTRLLVL.